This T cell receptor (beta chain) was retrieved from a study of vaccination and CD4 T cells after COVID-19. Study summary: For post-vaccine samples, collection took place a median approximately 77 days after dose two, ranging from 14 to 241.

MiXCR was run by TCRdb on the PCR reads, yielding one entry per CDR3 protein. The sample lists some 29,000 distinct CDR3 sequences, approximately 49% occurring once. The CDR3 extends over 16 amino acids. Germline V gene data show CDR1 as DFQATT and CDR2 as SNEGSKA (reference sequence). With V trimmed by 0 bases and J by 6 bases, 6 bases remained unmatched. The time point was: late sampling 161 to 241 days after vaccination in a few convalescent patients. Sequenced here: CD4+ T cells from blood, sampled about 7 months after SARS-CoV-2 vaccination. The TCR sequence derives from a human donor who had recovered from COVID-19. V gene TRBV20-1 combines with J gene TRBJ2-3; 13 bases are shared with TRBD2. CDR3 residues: CSARDRTSGSRDTQYF. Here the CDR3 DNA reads TGCAGTGCTAGAGATAGGACTAGCGGGAGTCGGGATACGCAGTATTTT.